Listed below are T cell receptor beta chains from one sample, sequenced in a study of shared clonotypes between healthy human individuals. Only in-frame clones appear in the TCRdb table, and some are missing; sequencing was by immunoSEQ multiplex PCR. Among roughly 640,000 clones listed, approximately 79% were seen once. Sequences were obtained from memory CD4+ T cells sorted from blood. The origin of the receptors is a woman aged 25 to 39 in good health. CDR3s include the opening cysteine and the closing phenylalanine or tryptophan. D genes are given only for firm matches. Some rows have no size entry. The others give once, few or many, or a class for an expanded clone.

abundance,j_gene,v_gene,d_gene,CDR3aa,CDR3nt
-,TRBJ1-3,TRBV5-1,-,CASKAQQAGNTIYF,TGCGCCAGCAAGGCTCAACAGGCTGGAAACACCATATATTTT
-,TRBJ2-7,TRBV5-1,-,CASSSRAGYEQYF,TGCGCCAGCAGCTCGCGGGCAGGCTACGAGCAGTACTTC
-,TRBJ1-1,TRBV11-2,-,CASSSKGWGNTEAFF,TGTGCCAGCAGCTCTAAAGGATGGGGGAACACTGAAGCTTTCTTT
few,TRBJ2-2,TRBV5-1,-,CASSFGTQTGELFF,TGCGCCAGCAGCTTTGGAACCCAGACCGGGGAGCTGTTTTTT
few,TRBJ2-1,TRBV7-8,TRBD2,CASSLRGLATLYGLYNEQFF,TGTGCCAGCAGCTTACGGGGACTAGCGACCCTATACGGACTCTACAATGAGCAGTTCTTC
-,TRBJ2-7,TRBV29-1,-,CSVALANEQYF,TGCAGCGTTGCCCTCGCCAACGAGCAGTACTTC
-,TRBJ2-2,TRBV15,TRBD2,CASRPPSGGHRGAVF,TGTGCCAGCCGCCCGCCCAGCGGGGGACACCGGGGAGCTGTTTTT
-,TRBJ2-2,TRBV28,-,CASSPGGELFF,TGTGCCAGCAGCCCCGGGGGGGAGCTGTTTTTT
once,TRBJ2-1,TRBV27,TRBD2,CASRPGLEKFRSYNEQFF,TGTGCCAGCAGGCCGGGACTAGAAAAGTTCCGCTCCTACAATGAGCAGTTCTTC
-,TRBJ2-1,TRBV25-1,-,CASSESHQTGRNEQFF,TGTGCCAGCAGTGAATCCCACCAGACAGGACGAAATGAGCAGTTCTTC
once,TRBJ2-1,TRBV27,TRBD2,CASSSPALAGGPHEQFF,TGTGCCAGCAGTTCCCCTGCTCTAGCGGGAGGGCCCCATGAGCAGTTCTTC
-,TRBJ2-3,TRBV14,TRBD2,CASSQDWLAGGPSTDTQYF,TGTGCCAGCAGCCAAGATTGGCTAGCGGGAGGCCCAAGCACAGATACGCAGTATTTT
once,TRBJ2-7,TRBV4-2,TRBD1,CASSQDLGDSSYEQYF,TGTGCCAGCAGCCAAGATTTAGGGGACAGCTCCTACGAGCAGTACTTC
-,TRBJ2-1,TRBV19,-,CASSRGTVTNEQFF,TGTGCCAGTAGTCGGGGGACGGTAACCAATGAGCAGTTCTTC
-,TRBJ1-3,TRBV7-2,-,CASSPVGHSGNTIYF,TGTGCCAGCAGCCCAGTCGGGCACTCTGGAAACACCATATATTTT
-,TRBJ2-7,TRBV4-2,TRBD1,CASSQDLQGAYEQYF,TGTGCCAGCAGCCAAGATCTACAGGGGGCCTACGAGCAGTACTTC
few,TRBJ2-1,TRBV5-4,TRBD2,CASSSLGTSEYNEQFF,TGTGCCAGCAGCTCTCTAGGGACTAGCGAGTACAATGAGCAGTTCTTC
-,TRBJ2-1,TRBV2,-,CASGMGRGKSSYNEQFF,TGTGCCAGCGGGATGGGGAGAGGGAAGAGCTCCTACAATGAGCAGTTCTTC
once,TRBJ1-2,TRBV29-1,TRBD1,CSVDRGRGYTF,TGCAGCGTGGACAGGGGGCGCGGCTACACCTTC
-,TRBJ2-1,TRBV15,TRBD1,CATSFGTGFHEQFF,TGTGCCACCAGTTTCGGGACAGGGTTCCATGAGCAGTTCTTC